This entry lists 25 T cell receptor beta chains sequenced from one sample in a study of blood T cell repertoires in COVID-19. The method was immunoSEQ multiplex PCR; TCRdb's version includes in-frame clones alone and lacks a portion of them. The sample contains around 230,000 clones, less than 90% of which appear only once. What was sequenced was peripheral blood. The source is a man in his forties with acute or convalescent COVID-19.

This chain links TRBV6-5 with TRBJ1-1; 7 bases are a match to TRBD1. V was clipped by 9 bases and J by 2 bases; unmatched bases: 6. The CDR3 length is 13 residues. The germline CDR1 and CDR2 sequences are MNHEY and SVGAGI. In DNA, the CDR3 is TGTGCCAGTCCCAGGGGGGCTAACACTGAAGCTTTCTTT. Its translation: CASPRGANTEAFF.

CDR3 sequence (DNA): TGTGCCAGTAGTATAGCAACAGGGGGCACCGGGGAGCTGTTTTTT. Its translation: CASSIATGGTGELFF. The chain uses TRBV19 and TRBJ2-2, with 8 bases fitting TRBD1. The CDR3 sequence is 15 residues long. Germline CDR1 LNHDA, CDR2 SQIVND (reference sequence). After removal of 1 base from V and 4 bases from J, the junction contained 2 bases not matched to a gene.

The rearrangement links TRBV7-9 to TRBJ2-5; TRBD2 matches 10 bases. The V gene's germline CDR1 is SEHNR and CDR2 FQNEAQ (reference sequence). V lost 0 bases, J lost 3 bases, and 1 base stayed unmatched. This CDR3 has 15 residues. CDR3: CASSLALAGEETQYF. As DNA, the CDR3 is TGTGCCAGCAGCTTAGCGCTAGCGGGGGAAGAGACCCAGTACTTC. The full variable domain, its missing parts supplied by reference TRBV7-9 and TRBJ2-5, is DTGVSQNPRHKITKRGQNVTFRCDPISEHNRLYWYRQTLGQGPEFLTYFQNEAQLEKSRLLSDRFSAERPKGSFSTLEIQRTEQGDSAMYLCASSLALAGEETQYFGPGTRLLVL.

The CDR3 sequence: CASSLGRGGDGYTF. For the CDR3, the DNA is TGTGCCAGCAGCTTGGGAAGGGGAGGGGATGGCTACACCTTC. V gene TRBV5-5 combines with J gene TRBJ1-2; D possibly corresponds to TRBD1 (5 bases). This CDR3 has 14 residues. The V end lost 0 bases, the J end lost 6 bases, and 12 bases lay between the germline ends. From germline, CDR1 is SGHKS and CDR2 YYEKEE (reference sequence).

This sequence joins TRBV4-3 and TRBJ2-5; 7 bases line up with TRBD1. Germline assignment: CDR1 LGHNA and CDR2 YSLEER. The trim removed 1 base at V and 2 bases at J, leaving 7 bases unmatched. The CDR3 consists of 16 residues. The CDR3 region has the DNA TGCGCCAGCAGCCAAGGGAGAGGCAGGGGGCAAGAGACCCAGTACTTC. Its protein is CASSQGRGRGQETQYF.

The CDR3: CASSPPGLANNEQFF. As DNA, the CDR3 is TGTGCCAGCAGCCCCCCGGGACTAGCGAACAATGAGCAGTTCTTC. The chain uses TRBV7-9 and TRBJ2-1; 10 positions match TRBD2. The junction had 6 bases not matched to a gene; V was cut back by 5 bases and J by 5 bases. The CDR3 has 15 residues. From germline, CDR1 is SEHNR and CDR2 FQNEAQ (reference sequence).

This chain uses TRBV6-9 with TRBJ1-6, with 8 bases identical to TRBD1. Germline CDR1 and CDR2: MNHGY and SVAAGI. V dropped 4 bases and J dropped 8; count of bases not matched to a gene: 7. The CDR3 consists of 15 residues. The DNA of the CDR3 is TGTGCCAGCAGTTTTCGACAGGGGAGGTATTCACCCCTCCACTTT. It is translated as CASSFRQGRYSPLHF.

This chain joins TRBV12-3 or TRBV12-4 and TRBJ1-2; 9 bases are shared with TRBD1. The V gene end was trimmed by 5 bases and the J gene end by 5 bases; junction bases not matched to a gene: 0. This CDR3 has 12 residues. The CDR3 loop reads CASSGQGYGYTF. As DNA, the CDR3 is TGTGCCAGCAGTGGACAGGGGTATGGCTACACCTTC.

This clone has a handful of counts. The chain links TRBV7-6 to TRBJ2-7, with D uncertain. The germline V gene encodes CDR1 SGHVS and CDR2 FNYEAQ. Trimming took 2 bases from V and 2 from J, leaving 10 bases between them. The CDR3 is 14 amino acids. The CDR3 DNA reads as TGTGCCAGCAGCTTACGGAGTTTCCCCTACGAGCAGTACTTC. Residues: CASSLRSFPYEQYF. Complete variable domain (other parts from reference TRBV7-6 and TRBJ2-7): GAGVSQSPRYKVTKRGQDVALRCDPISGHVSLYWYRQALGQGPEFLTYFNYEAQQDKSGLPNDRFSAERPEGSISTLTIQRTEQRDSAMYRCASSLRSFPYEQYFGPGTRLTVT.

Turning to this clone: The identical CDR3 is also encoded by other nucleotide sequences in the sample. The chain combines TRBV30 with TRBJ2-5; 7 bases match TRBD2. V lost 2 bases, J lost 1 base, and 1 base stayed unmatched. Germline CDR1 and CDR2: GTSNPN and SVGIG (reference sequence). CDR3 length equals 13 residues. In DNA, the CDR3 is TGTGCCTGGAGTTGGGGGGGCCAAGAGACCCAGTACTTC. Residues: CAWSWGGQETQYF.

Only one count was recorded for this clone. The gene calls are TRBV9 and TRBJ1-5; D remains unclear. This CDR3 comprises 17 residues. The V end was cut by 0 bases, the J end by 6 bases, with 19 bases between. Germline-derived CDR1 and CDR2 are SGDLS and YYNGEE. In nucleotides, the CDR3 is TGTGCCAGCAGCGTAGGAGAGGTTACGGATATTGGTCAGCCCCAGCATTTT. It encodes CASSVGEVTDIGQPQHF.

The J gene is TRBJ1-2, the V gene TRBV5-1; D unclear. This CDR3 is built from 13 residues. Germline values: CDR1 SGHRS, CDR2 YFSETQ. The V and J ends lost 0 bases and 8 bases respectively, with 11 bases between them. The CDR3 spells CASSLDPRGGYTF. The DNA for the CDR3 is TGCGCCAGCAGCTTGGATCCTCGGGGAGGCTACACCTTC. The full variable domain, its missing parts supplied by reference TRBV5-1 and TRBJ1-2, is KAGVTQTPRYLIKTRGQQVTLSCSPISGHRSVSWYQQTPGQGLQFLFEYFSETQRNKGNFPGRFSGRQFSNSRSEMNVSTLELGDSALYLCASSLDPRGGYTFGSGTRLTVV.

The CDR3 nucleotides are TGTGCCAGCTCAACGATAGGGGATAGCAATCAGCCCCAGCATTTT. Encoded protein: CASSTIGDSNQPQHF. The chain has TRBV18 and TRBJ1-5; tentatively, D is TRBD1 (5 bases). This CDR3 is built from 15 residues. Trimming stripped 5 bases from V and 0 bases from J, with 11 bases between. Germline loops: CDR1 KGHSH, CDR2 LQKENI.

The chain uses TRBV28 and TRBJ2-7; TRBD1 agrees at 7 bases. Looked up from germline, CDR1 is MDHEN and CDR2 is SYDVKM. CDR3 length: 16 residues. Losses at the gene ends were 3 bases for V and 2 bases for J; bases not matched to a gene: 10. CDR3 coding DNA: TGTGCCAGCAGTTTTAACCCGGACAGGTTAGCCTACGAGCAGTACTTC. Protein: CASSFNPDRLAYEQYF.

This clone was recorded a few times. This rearrangement joins TRBV7-3 to TRBJ1-1; TRBD1 might be the D (5 bases). The CDR3 sequence is 15 residues long. The V and J ends lost 6 bases and 0 bases respectively, with 14 bases between them. Germline V gives CDR1 SGHTA, CDR2 FQGTGA. The CDR3 region has the DNA TGTGCCAGCAGTCCCGCCCCGACAGTGAACACTGAAGCTTTCTTT. Encoded protein: CASSPAPTVNTEAFF.

V and J are TRBV2 and TRBJ2-1, with TRBD1 matching over 9 bases. The V gene end was trimmed by 10 bases and the J gene end by 7 bases; junction bases not matched to a gene: 14. CDR1 and CDR2 from the germline V gene are SNHLY and FYNNEI. CDR3 length: 15 amino acids. The CDR3 region has the DNA TGTGCCATCATTTCATCCGGGACAGGGATGAATGAGCAGTTCTTC. It is translated as CAIISSGTGMNEQFF.

CDR3 DNA sequence: TGTGCCAGCAGCTTATATAGGGAGGACACTGAAGCTTTCTTT. Amino acid sequence: CASSLYREDTEAFF. The rearrangement uses TRBV7-6 and TRBJ1-1; D ambiguous. Germline CDR1 reads SGHVS; CDR2 reads FNYEAQ. The CDR3 loop spans 14 amino acids. Deletions cut 2 bases from V and 3 bases from J, with 10 bases between.

V is TRBV7-2 and J is TRBJ1-6, with D perhaps matching TRBD1 (6 bases). V was pared by 5 bases and J by 13 bases, with 18 bases between. The germline V gene has CDR1 SGHTA and CDR2 FQGNSA. The CDR3 runs 14 residues. The CDR3 here is CASSLDSGRGPLHF. The CDR3 DNA sequence: TGTGCCAGCAGCCTGGACAGTGGGCGAGGGCCCCTCCACTTT.

The V call is TRBV19, the J call TRBJ1-1; tentative D call: TRBD1 (6 bases). The CDR3 is 16 amino acids. Trimming left V 5 bases short and J 3 bases short, with 19 bases between. CDR1 is LNHDA and CDR2 is SQIVND in the germline V gene (reference sequence). CDR3 in DNA: TGTGCCAGTAGTGGAGGGGGAGGCGGGGGCGACACTGAAGCTTTCTTT. It translates to CASSGGGGGGDTEAFF. Drawing the rest from reference TRBV19 and TRBJ1-1, the complete variable domain is DGGITQSPKYLFRKEGQNVTLSCEQNLNHDAMYWYRQDPGQGLRLIYYSQIVNDFQKGDIAEGYSVSREKKESFPLTVTSAQKNPTAFYLCASSGGGGGGDTEAFFGQGTRLTVV.

The chain recombines TRBV5-1 with TRBJ1-1; weak D call: TRBD1 (6 bases). This CDR3 contains 14 residues. Germline CDR1 is SGHRS and CDR2 is YFSETQ. V lost 0 bases and J 11 bases, leaving 17 bases between the germline ends. CDR3 amino acids: CASSLGQDVSDAFF. The CDR3 DNA is TGCGCCAGCAGCTTGGGACAGGATGTAAGTGATGCTTTCTTT.

The chain couples TRBV5-1 to TRBJ2-1; D unresolved. The germline CDR1 and CDR2 sequences are SGHRS and YFSETQ. The CDR3 length is 17 residues. Between the trimmed V and J ends, which lost 0 bases and 0 bases, there was a span of 13 bases. Here the CDR3 DNA reads TGCGCCAGCAGCTTGGTGGGCAGCCCCAGCTCCTACAATGAGCAGTTCTTC. Its translation: CASSLVGSPSSYNEQFF.

Concerning this clone: The junction departs from germline at one end; a sequencing error may be responsible. This sequence joins TRBV13 and TRBJ2-1, with 11 bases aligning to TRBD2. Germline CDR1 is PRHDT and CDR2 is FYEKMQ (reference sequence). This CDR3 has 17 residues. CDR3: CASRLAGGRDVDNEQFF. The DNA for the CDR3 is TGTGCCAGCAGGTTAGCGGGAGGGCGGGATGTGGACAATGAGCAGTTCTTC. Based on the CDR3 plus reference TRBV13 and TRBJ2-1, the full variable domain is AAGVIQSPRHLIKEKRETATLKCYPIPRHDTVYWYQQGPGQDPQFLISFYEKMQSDKGSIPDRFSAQQFSDYHSELNMSSLELGDSALYFCASRLAGGRDVDNEQFFGPGTRLTVL.

This sequence joins TRBV21-1 and TRBJ2-3; the table's D gene call, TRBD1, was not cross checked with the DNA. TRBV21-1 is annotated as a pseudogene. This CDR3 comprises 16 residues. CDR3: CASSLRDRGRVDTQYF. DNA for the CDR3: TGTGCCAGCAGCCTTCGGGACAGGGGGCGTGTAGATACGCAGTATTTT.

The V gene is TRBV25-1, the J gene TRBJ1-1, with 8 nucleotides matching TRBD1. This CDR3 spans 15 amino acids. Trimming took 4 bases from V and 1 from J; bases not matched to a gene: 5. Germline CDR1 MGHDK, CDR2 SYGVNS. The CDR3, as DNA: TGTGCCAGCAGTGGTCGGGACAGGTCGAACACTGAAGCTTTCTTT. Its translation is CASSGRDRSNTEAFF.

This chain joins TRBV6-5 and TRBJ1-3; TRBD1 matches at 8 bases. The ends lost 2 bases at V and 4 bases at J; junction bases unmatched: 7. CDR1 and CDR2 from the germline V gene are MNHEY and SVGAGI. This CDR3 spans 16 amino acids. The CDR3 spells CASSYGSGQGGNTIYF. CDR3 DNA: TGTGCCAGCAGTTACGGATCAGGACAGGGAGGAAACACCATATATTTT.